This entry features one T cell receptor beta chain sequence. The sample is drawn from a study of T cell responses to AZD1222 COVID-19 vaccine. The CDR3 consists of 15 residues. The ends lost 3 bases at V and 7 bases at J; junction bases unmatched: 6. The V gene's germline CDR1 is SGDLS and CDR2 YYNGEE. Using immunoSEQ multiplex PCR, the repertoire was profiled, and TCRdb retains in-frame clones only, with some absent. The repertoire holds roughly 150,000 clones, with more than 85% as singletons. The chain joins TRBV9 to TRBJ2-1; TRBD2 aligns across 11 bases. Material: peripheral blood, obtained on day 0 of AZD1222 vaccination. This TCR was recovered from an adult in good health. The CDR3 nucleotides are TGTGCCAGCAGCGCTAGCGGGGGGAGGGTAAATGAGCAGTTCTTC. The encoded protein is CASSASGGRVNEQFF. The full variable domain, rest sourced from reference TRBV9 and TRBJ2-1, is DSGVTQTPKHLITATGQRVTLRCSPRSGDLSVYWYQQSLDQGLQFLIQYYNGEERAKGNILERFSAQQFPDLHSELNLSSLELGDSALYFCASSASGGRVNEQFFGPGTRLTVL.